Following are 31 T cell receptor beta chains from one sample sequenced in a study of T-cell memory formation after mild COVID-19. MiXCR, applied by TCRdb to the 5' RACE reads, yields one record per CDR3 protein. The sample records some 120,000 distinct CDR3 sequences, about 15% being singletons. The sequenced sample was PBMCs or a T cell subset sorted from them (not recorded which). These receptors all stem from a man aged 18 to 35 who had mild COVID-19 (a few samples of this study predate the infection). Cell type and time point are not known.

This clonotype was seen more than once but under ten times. This chain's CDR3 is CASSLSGASEQFF. CDR3 nucleotides: TGTGCCAGCAGCTTGAGCGGCGCGAGTGAGCAGTTCTTC. The J gene is TRBJ2-1, the V gene TRBV5-5; TRBD2 might be the D (5 bases). Trimming cost V 1 base and J 9 bases, with 11 bases left between them. Germline loops: CDR1 SGHKS, CDR2 YYEKEE (reference sequence). This CDR3 is 13 amino acids long.

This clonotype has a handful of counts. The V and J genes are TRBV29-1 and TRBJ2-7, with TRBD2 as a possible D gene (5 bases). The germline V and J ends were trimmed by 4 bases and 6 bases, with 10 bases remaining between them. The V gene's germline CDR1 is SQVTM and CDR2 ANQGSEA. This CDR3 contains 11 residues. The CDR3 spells CSVGGDLEQYF. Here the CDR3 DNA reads TGCAGCGTTGGGGGAGATCTCGAGCAGTACTTC.

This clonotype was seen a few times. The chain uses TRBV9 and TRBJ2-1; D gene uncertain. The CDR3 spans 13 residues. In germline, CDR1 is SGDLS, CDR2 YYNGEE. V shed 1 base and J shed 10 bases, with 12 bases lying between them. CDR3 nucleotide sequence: TGTGCCAGCAGCGTATTTAGGCACGGCGAGCAGTTCTTC. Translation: CASSVFRHGEQFF.

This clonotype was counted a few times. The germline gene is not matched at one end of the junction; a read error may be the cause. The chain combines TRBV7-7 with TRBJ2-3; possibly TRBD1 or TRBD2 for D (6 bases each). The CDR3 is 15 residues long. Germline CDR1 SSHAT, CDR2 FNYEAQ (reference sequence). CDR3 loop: CASSLLGGAGDTQYF. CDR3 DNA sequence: TGTGCTAGCAGCTTACTGGGGGGCGCCGGAGATACGCAGTATTTT.

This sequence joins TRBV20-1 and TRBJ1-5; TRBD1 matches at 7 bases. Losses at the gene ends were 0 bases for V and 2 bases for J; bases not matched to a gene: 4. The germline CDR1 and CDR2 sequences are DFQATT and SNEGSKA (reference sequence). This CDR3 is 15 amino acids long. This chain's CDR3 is CSARDPRGGNQPQHF. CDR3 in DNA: TGCAGTGCTAGAGACCCCAGGGGGGGCAATCAGCCCCAGCATTTT.

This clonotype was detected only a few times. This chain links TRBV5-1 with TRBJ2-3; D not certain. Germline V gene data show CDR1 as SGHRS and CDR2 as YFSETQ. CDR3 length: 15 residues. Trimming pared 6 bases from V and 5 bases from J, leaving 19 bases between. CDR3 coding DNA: TGCGCCAGCAAGTCTGAGCCCCTAAGTGGAGATACGCAGTATTTT. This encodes CASKSEPLSGDTQYF.

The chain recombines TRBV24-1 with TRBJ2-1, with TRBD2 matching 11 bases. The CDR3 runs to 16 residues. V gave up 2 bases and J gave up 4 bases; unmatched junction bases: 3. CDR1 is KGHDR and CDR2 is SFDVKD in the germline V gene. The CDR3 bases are TGTGCCACCAGTGATTCTCTAGCGGGGGGTTACAATGAGCAGTTCTTC. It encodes CATSDSLAGGYNEQFF.

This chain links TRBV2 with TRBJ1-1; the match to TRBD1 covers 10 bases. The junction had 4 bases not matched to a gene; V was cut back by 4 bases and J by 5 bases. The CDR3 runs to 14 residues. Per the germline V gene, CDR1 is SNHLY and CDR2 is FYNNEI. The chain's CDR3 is CASSGQGARTEAFF. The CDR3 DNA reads TGTGCCAGCAGTGGACAGGGGGCGCGAACTGAAGCTTTCTTT.

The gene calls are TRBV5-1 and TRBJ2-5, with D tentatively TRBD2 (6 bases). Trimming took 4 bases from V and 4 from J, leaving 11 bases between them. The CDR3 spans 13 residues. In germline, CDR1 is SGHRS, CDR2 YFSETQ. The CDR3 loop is CASSPGTAETQYF. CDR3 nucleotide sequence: TGCGCCAGCAGCCCGGGGACTGCAGAGACCCAGTACTTC.

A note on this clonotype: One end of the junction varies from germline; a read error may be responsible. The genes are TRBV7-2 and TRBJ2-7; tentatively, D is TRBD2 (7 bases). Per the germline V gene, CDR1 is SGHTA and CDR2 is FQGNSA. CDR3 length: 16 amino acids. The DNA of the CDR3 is TGTGCCAGCAGCCAAACCCGGGGGGCGTATGGGTACGAGCAGTATTTC. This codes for CASSQTRGAYGYEQYF.

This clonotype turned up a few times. The DNA of the CDR3 is TGTGCCAGCAGTTTTCAGGGTGCTAGCTCCTACAATGAGCAGTTCTTC. The encoded protein is CASSFQGASSYNEQFF. J is TRBJ2-1 and V is TRBV12-3 or TRBV12-4; perhaps TRBD1 as D (5 bases). CDR3 size: 16 residues. Trimming left V 3 bases short and J 0 bases short, with 12 bases between.

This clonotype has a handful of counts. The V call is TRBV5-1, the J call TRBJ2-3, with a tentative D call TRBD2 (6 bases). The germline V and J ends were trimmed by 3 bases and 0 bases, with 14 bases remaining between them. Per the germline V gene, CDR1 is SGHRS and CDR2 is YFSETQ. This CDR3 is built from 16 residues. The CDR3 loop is CASSYNSGSSTDTQYF. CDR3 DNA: TGCGCCAGCAGCTATAATAGCGGATCTAGCACAGATACGCAGTATTTT.

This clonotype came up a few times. Written as DNA, the CDR3 is TGCGCCAGCAGCTTGAGCGGCTACGAGCAGTACTTC. Its protein is CASSLSGYEQYF. The chain couples TRBV5-1 to TRBJ2-7; maybe TRBD2 (5 bases). V gave up 1 base and J gave up 3 bases, with 5 bases separating them. This CDR3 contains 12 residues. Germline CDR1 reads SGHRS; CDR2 reads YFSETQ.

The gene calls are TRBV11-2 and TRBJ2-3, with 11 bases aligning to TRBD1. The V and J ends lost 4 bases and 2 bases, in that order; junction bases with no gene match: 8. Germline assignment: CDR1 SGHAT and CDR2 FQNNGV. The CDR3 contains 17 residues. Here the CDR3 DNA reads TGTGCCAGCAGCTCAGGGGGTGGACAGGGGGCCACAGATACGCAGTATTTT. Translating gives CASSSGGGQGATDTQYF.

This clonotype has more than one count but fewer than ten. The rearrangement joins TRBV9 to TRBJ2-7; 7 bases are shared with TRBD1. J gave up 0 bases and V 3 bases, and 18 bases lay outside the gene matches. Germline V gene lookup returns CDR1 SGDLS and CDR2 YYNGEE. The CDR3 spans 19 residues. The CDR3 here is CASSAPGATGVPFSYEQYV. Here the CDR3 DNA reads TGTGCCAGCAGCGCGCCGGGCGCAACAGGGGTCCCCTTCTCCTACGAGCAGTACGTC.

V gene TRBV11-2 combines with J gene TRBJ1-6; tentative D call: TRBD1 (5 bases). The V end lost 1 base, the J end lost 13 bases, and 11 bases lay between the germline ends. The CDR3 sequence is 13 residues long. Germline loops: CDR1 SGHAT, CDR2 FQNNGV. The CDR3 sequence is CASSLVADSPLHF. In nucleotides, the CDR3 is TGTGCCAGCAGCTTAGTAGCAGACAGCCCCCTCCACTTT.

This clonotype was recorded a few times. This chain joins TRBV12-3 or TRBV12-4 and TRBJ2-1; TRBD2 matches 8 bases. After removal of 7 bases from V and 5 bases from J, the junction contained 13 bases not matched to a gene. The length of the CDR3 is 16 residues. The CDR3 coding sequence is TGTGCCAGCACCCGGGGGGGAGCGGGGATCGACAATGAGCAGTTCTTC. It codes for CASTRGGAGIDNEQFF.

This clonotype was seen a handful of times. CDR3 coding DNA: TGCGCCAGCAGCCAATTGACTAGCGGGGCCAATGAGCAGTTCTTC. Amino acids: CASSQLTSGANEQFF. V is TRBV4-3 and J is TRBJ2-1; 11 nucleotides match TRBD2. The CDR3 spans 15 residues. V shed 2 bases, J shed 6 bases, and the junction held 3 bases outside the gene matches. The germline V gene encodes CDR1 LGHNA and CDR2 YSLEER.

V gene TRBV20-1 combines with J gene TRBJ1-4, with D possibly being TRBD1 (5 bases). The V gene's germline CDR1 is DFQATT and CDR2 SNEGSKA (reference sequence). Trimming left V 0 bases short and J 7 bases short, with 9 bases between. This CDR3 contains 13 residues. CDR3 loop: CSAREYGAEKLFF. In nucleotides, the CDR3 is TGCAGTGCTAGAGAGTATGGGGCTGAAAAACTGTTTTTT.

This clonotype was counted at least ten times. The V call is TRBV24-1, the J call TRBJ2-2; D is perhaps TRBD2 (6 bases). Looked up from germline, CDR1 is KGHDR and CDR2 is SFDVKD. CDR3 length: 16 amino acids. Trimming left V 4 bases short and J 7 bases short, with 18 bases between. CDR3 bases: TGTGCCACCAGTGACCCTCGACGGGGGACCCACGGGGAGCTGTTTTTT. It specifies CATSDPRRGTHGELFF.

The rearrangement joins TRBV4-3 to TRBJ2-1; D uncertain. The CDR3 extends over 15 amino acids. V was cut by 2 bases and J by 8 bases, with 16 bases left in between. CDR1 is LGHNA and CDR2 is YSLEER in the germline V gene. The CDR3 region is CASSQSPILGHEQFF. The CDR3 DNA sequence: TGCGCCAGCAGCCAAAGCCCGATTCTCGGCCATGAGCAGTTCTTC.

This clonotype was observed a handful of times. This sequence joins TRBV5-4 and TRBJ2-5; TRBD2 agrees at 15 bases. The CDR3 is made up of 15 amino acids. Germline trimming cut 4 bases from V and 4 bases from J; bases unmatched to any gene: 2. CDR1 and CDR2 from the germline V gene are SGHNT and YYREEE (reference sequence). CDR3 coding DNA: TGTGCCAGCAGCGGACTAGCGGGGGGGCGAGAGACCCAGTACTTC. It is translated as CASSGLAGGRETQYF.

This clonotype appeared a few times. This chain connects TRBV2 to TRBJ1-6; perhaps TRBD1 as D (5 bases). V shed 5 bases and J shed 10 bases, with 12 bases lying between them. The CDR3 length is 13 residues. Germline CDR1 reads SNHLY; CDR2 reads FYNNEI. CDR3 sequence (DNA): TGTGCCAGCAGTCAGGGTGTAGTGTCACCCCTCCACTTT. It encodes CASSQGVVSPLHF.

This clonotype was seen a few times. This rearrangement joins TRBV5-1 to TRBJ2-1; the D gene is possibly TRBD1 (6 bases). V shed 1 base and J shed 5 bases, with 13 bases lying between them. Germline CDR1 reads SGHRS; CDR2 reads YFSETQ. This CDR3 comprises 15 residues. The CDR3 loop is CASSLTLAGDNEQFF. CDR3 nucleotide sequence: TGCGCCAGCAGCTTGACTTTGGCAGGGGACAATGAGCAGTTCTTC.

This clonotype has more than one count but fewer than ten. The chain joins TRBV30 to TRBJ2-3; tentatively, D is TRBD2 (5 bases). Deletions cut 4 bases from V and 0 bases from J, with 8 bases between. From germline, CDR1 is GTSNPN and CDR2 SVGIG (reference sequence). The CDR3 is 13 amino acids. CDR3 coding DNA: TGTGCCTGGACTGAGGGTAGCACAGATACGCAGTATTTT. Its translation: CAWTEGSTDTQYF.

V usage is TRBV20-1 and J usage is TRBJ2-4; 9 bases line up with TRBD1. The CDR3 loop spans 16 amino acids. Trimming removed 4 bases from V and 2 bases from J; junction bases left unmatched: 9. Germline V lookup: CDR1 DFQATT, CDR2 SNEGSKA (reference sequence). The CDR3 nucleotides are TGCAGTGCTAATTACAGGGGGCGCGGGTCCAAAAACATTCAGTACTTC. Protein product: CSANYRGRGSKNIQYF.

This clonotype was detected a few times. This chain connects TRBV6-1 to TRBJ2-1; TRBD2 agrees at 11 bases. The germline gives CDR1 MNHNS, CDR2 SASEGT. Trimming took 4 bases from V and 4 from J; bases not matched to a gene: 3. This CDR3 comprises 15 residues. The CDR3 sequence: CASSAGTSGYNEQFF. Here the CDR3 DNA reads TGTGCCAGCAGTGCGGGGACTAGCGGATACAATGAGCAGTTCTTC.

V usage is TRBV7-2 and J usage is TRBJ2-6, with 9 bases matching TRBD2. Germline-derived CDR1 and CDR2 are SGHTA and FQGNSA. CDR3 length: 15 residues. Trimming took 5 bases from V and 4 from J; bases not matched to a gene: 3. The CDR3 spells CASSLSGGGANVLTF. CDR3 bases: TGTGCCAGCAGCCTTAGCGGGGGAGGGGCCAACGTCCTGACTTTC. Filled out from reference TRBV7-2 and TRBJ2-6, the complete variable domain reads GAGVSQSPSNKVTEKGKDVELRCDPISGHTALYWYRQSLGQGLEFLIYFQGNSAPDKSGLPSDRFSAERTGGSVSTLTIQRTQQEDSAVYLCASSLSGGGANVLTFGAGSRLTVL.

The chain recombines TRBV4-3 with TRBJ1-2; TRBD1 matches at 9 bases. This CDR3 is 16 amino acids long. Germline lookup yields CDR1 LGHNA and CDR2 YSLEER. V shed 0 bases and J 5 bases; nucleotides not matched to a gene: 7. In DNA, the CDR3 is TGCGCCAGCAGCCAAGATTGGAGGGACAGGGATTATGGCTACACCTTC. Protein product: CASSQDWRDRDYGYTF.

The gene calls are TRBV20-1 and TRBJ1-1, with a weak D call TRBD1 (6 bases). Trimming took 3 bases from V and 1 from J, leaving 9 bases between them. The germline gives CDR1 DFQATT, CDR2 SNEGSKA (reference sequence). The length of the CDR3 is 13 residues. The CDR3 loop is CSASRGGNTEAFF. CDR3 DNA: TGCAGTGCTAGCAGGGGCGGGAACACTGAAGCTTTCTTT.

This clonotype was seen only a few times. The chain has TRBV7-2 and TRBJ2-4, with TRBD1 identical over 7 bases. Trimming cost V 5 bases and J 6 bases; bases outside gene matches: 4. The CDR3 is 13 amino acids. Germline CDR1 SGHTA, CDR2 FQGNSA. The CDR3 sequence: CASSPRTGNIQYF. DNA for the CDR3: TGTGCCAGCAGCCCAAGGACAGGAAACATTCAGTACTTC.